The clone carrying this T cell receptor beta chain was recorded many times. The antigen is unknown. This CDR3 spans 14 amino acids. Looked up from germline, CDR1 is SGHTA and CDR2 is FQGNSA. Trimming took 0 bases from V and 3 from J; bases not matched to a gene: 2. TCRdb processed the reads anew with MiXCR; each CDR3 protein has one entry. The table lists around 260,000 distinct CDR3 sequences, approximately 9% of them singletons, with about 14% in the top ten. This entry comes from a study of T cell repertoires in cytomegalovirus infection. As for the study in general: Public TCR beta signatures provided an indication of both CMV infection and a matching HLA type.

Study-level findings and limits: Carriage of CMV together with the relevant HLA was identifiable through cumulative public TCR beta family frequency. Clonotype analysis showed dominance of the ex vivo response by HLA-C-restricted CMV-specific TCR beta clonotypes.

The material sequenced was PBMCs. This TCR was sampled from a human donor in good health (CMV status not recorded). Some clones in this sample may be carry-over from other donors' samples. The chain combines TRBV7-2 with TRBJ2-7; 7 bases are shared with TRBD2. CDR3 bases: TGTGCCAGCAGCTTAGCGGGGGGGATCTACGAGCAGTACTTC. Protein product: CASSLAGGIYEQYF.